The rows below give T cell receptor beta chains drawn from one sample of a study of prognosis after radiotherapy for stage I lung cancer. TCRdb re-analysed the multiplex PCR reads in MiXCR, keeping a single row per CDR3 protein. The data contain about 31,000 distinct CDR3 sequences, about 34% of them singletons. This material consisted of PBMCs, taken before or after stereotactic body radiation therapy (not recorded which). These receptors came from a donor over 45 with non-small cell lung cancer. CDR3s leave out the opening cysteine and the closing phenylalanine or tryptophan. Clone size is not always given. Where it is, it says once, few, many or a class for expanded clones.

TRBV30	TRBJ2-1	many	AWSGEYERNNEQF
TRBV12-3/TRBV12-4	TRBJ2-5	-	ASSEPGTGLKETQY
TRBV27	TRBJ2-7	many	ASSLSGPYEQY
TRBV20-1	TRBJ2-7	many	SASYPGRAYEQY
TRBV6-4	TRBJ2-2	medium-sized	ASSEMVRTGELF
TRBV9	TRBJ2-3	many	ASSALADRAAAQY
TRBV2	TRBJ2-7	medium-sized	ASSESSVAQY
TRBV7-2	TRBJ2-5	-	ASSLNQGSGETQY
TRBV6-1	TRBJ2-1	once	ASIRLADNEQF
TRBV11-2	TRBJ2-1	once	ASSFGNTGALYNEQF
TRBV30	TRBJ2-7	-	AWMSESTGYEQY
TRBV4-1	TRBJ2-1	-	ASSFVGGSYNEHF
TRBV7-8	TRBJ2-1	many	ASSLGAVNEQF
TRBV5-6	TRBJ1-6	many	ASSLGQGHSPLH
TRBV9	TRBJ1-2	-	ASSVATQEGNRTYGYT
TRBV28	TRBJ2-7	many	ASSLQGRLTYEQY
TRBV20-1	TRBJ2-5	few	SAQTPGGETQY
TRBV27	TRBJ2-7	-	VSRPLGGVYEQY
TRBV5-1	TRBJ2-1	many	ASSLAQTSDREQF
TRBV2	TRBJ2-5	many	ASSWTSVGTQY
TRBV10-2	TRBJ2-5	many	ASSRPPEGAETQY
TRBV28	TRBJ2-2	many	ASSFFGQNTGELF
TRBV7-3	TRBJ1-2	many	ASSLGRGYGYT
TRBV6-2/TRBV6-3	TRBJ2-7	-	VSSTRLAVGGKLDYEQY
TRBV6-1	TRBJ2-1	many	ASSGQPLWSYNEQF
TRBV2	TRBJ2-3	-	ASGFQGARDTQY
TRBV5-1	TRBJ2-3	once	ASSLAGRETDTQY
TRBV20-1	TRBJ2-6	many	SARDHGGSGANVLT
TRBV9	TRBJ2-2	many	ASSVWYGELF
TRBV24-1	TRBJ1-4	many	ATSDGDTHF
TRBV5-4	TRBJ2-7	many	ASSLYPYEQY
TRBV12-3/TRBV12-4	TRBJ2-3	many	ASSFRLSGSPGTDTQY
TRBV5-1	TRBJ2-2	many	ASSFGVVAGELF
TRBV12-3/TRBV12-4	TRBJ1-5	many	ASNEGNQPQH
TRBV30	TRBJ2-2	many	AWSAPGDGAWTGELF
TRBV5-8	TRBJ2-7	many	ASSFAGGADEQY
TRBV24-1	TRBJ1-3	many	ATSDSRPSGNTIY
TRBV6-1	TRBJ2-7	many	ASTNGGLYEQY
TRBV2	TRBJ2-2	many	ASSEVTTGELF
TRBV9	TRBJ2-3	many	ASSVASAVRDFTDTQY
TRBV6-1	TRBJ2-4	-	ATNSEGNDIQY